This T cell receptor (beta chain) was captured in a study of T cell repertoires in cytomegalovirus infection. Of note for this clonotype: Antigen: not known.

In germline, CDR1 is MNHNS, CDR2 SASEGT. V lost 5 bases and J lost 4; bases outside the gene matches: 5. The CDR3 runs 15 residues. MiXCR was run by TCRdb on the reads, yielding one entry per CDR3 protein. The repertoire holds 100,000 to 150,000 distinct CDR3 sequences, with 30% to 40% as singletons. This specimen consisted of CD8+ T cells from cultured PBMCs, obtained from culture after CMV antigen stimulation. The V gene is TRBV6-1, the J gene TRBJ1-6; 7 positions match TRBD1. The sequence derives from a human donor in good health (CMV status not recorded). Some clones in this sample may be carry-over from other donors' samples. CDR3 bases: TGTGCCAGCAGTTCGACGACAGGGTATAATTCACCCCTCCACTTT. Its protein is CASSSTTGYNSPLHF.